The rows below give T cell receptor beta chains drawn from one sample of a study of T cell clones after liver transplantation. Sequencing used immunoSEQ multiplex PCR; TCRdb keeps in-frame clones, though not all of them. The table lists tens of thousands of clones, 70% to 75% of them singletons, with about a tenth in the top ten. Sample: CD4+ T cells from blood, taken at the 22-month timepoint. The origin of the receptors is a human patient who received a liver transplant. The graft donor may have given rise to some T cells. Each CDR3 is given with its conserved first and last residue. The D gene is left open where the match is weak. Some rows have no size entry. The others give once, few or many, or a class for an expanded clone.

size: NA
J: TRBJ2-1
D: NA
V: TRBV6-4
DNA: TGTGCCAGCAGTGTGTCGCTTTACAATGAGCAGTTCTTC
CDR3: CASSVSLYNEQFF

size: NA
J: TRBJ2-4
D: NA
V: TRBV2
DNA: TGTGCCAGCAGTGAGCGAGCAGGGGGACCGCGGGGGTACTTC
CDR3: CASSERAGGPRGYF

size: NA
J: TRBJ2-5
D: NA
V: TRBV19
DNA: TGTGCCAGTAGTACCCCGGGGGAGTCGTACCAAGAGACCCAGTACTTC
CDR3: CASSTPGESYQETQYF

size: NA
J: TRBJ2-1
D: TRBD2
V: TRBV30
DNA: TGTGCCTGGAGGTCGGGACTAACAGACAATGAGCAGTTCTTC
CDR3: CAWRSGLTDNEQFF

size: few
J: TRBJ1-1
D: NA
V: TRBV28
DNA: TGTGCCAGCAGTTTTTACACTGAAGCTTTCTTT
CDR3: CASSFYTEAFF

size: many
J: TRBJ1-6
D: NA
V: TRBV30
DNA: TGTGCCTGGAGTAGGGGCAGGGACAATTCACCCCTCCACTTT
CDR3: CAWSRGRDNSPLHF

size: few
J: TRBJ1-6
D: NA
V: TRBV18
DNA: TGTGCCAGCTCCAGAGGTAATTCACCCCTCCACTTT
CDR3: CASSRGNSPLHF

size: once
J: TRBJ2-5
D: NA
V: TRBV7-3
DNA: TGTGCCAGCAGCCAAGTCCTGGGGGGAGGCGAGACCCAGTACTTC
CDR3: CASSQVLGGGETQYF

size: NA
J: TRBJ1-1
D: NA
V: TRBV2
DNA: TGTGCCAGCAGTCGGGACTTGAACACTGAAGCTTTCTTT
CDR3: CASSRDLNTEAFF

size: NA
J: TRBJ1-1
D: NA
V: TRBV7-2
DNA: TGTGCCAGCAGCTTTCTCTTGACAGGGAACACTGAAGCTTTCTTT
CDR3: CASSFLLTGNTEAFF

size: once
J: TRBJ2-1
D: TRBD2
V: TRBV9
DNA: TGTGCCAGCAGCCCCCCCGGGACTAGCGCCCTTACCTCCTCCAATGAGCAGTTCTTC
CDR3: CASSPPGTSALTSSNEQFF

size: NA
J: TRBJ2-3
D: TRBD2
V: TRBV10-3
DNA: TGTGCCATCAGTGAGGTCGCCGGGACTAGCGGCACAGATACGCAGTATTTT
CDR3: CAISEVAGTSGTDTQYF

size: NA
J: TRBJ1-1
D: TRBD1
V: TRBV29-1
DNA: TGCAGCGTCCTACAGGGGTCGGGCACTGAAGCTTTCTTT
CDR3: CSVLQGSGTEAFF

size: NA
J: TRBJ2-7
D: NA
V: TRBV28
DNA: TGTGCCAGCAGTTTATGGTCAGGGAGCTCCTACGAGCAGTACTTC
CDR3: CASSLWSGSSYEQYF

size: NA
J: TRBJ2-2
D: NA
V: TRBV9
DNA: TGTGCCAGCAGCGTAGGCGGGTATAGCTTCACCACCGGGGAGCTGTTTTTT
CDR3: CASSVGGYSFTTGELFF

size: NA
J: TRBJ2-2
D: TRBD2
V: TRBV28
DNA: TGTGCCAGCAGTTTATACGGGGAGGGGCGACGGGGGGCGAACACCGGGGAGCTGTTTTTT
CDR3: CASSLYGEGRRGANTGELFF

size: few
J: TRBJ2-6
D: NA
V: TRBV7-9
DNA: TGTGCCAGCAGCTTGATGGTCTCTGGGGCCAACGTCCTGACTTTC
CDR3: CASSLMVSGANVLTF